Described below is a single TCR beta chain sequence and its context. The table lists this clonotype with many counts. Its antigen is unknown. No clone much larger than this one lies a single base away; base qualities are absent. The source of the sample is a study of T cell repertoires in cytomegalovirus infection (dated by TCRdb to the late 2010s). About the study as a whole: Donor HLA type was relevant to the analysis, because carriage of CMV infection together with the matching HLA type was indicated by public TCR beta signatures.

What the work shows at the level of the full study, not this receptor alone: The ex vivo response was dominated by HLA-C-restricted CMV-specific TCR beta clonotypes, and the single most frequent clonotype in two of eight donors was supplied by these HLA-C-restricted clonotypes. In both this cohort and an independent cohort of several hundred donors, the cumulative frequency of public TCR beta family members distinguished carriers of CMV infection plus the relevant HLA type.

Sequencing instrument: Illumina HiSeq 1500. In TCRdb, the public reads were trimmed at Q25 with fastp and aligned with MiXCR, with productive beta chains retained. Identical CDR3 proteins give one entry, which carries the most common genes and DNA. Counted in this sample were about 440,000 distinct CDR3 sequences; approximately 31% of them appeared once. The ten largest clones add up to 12% to 15% of the sample. The sequencing sample was made of PBMCs. This clonotype was obtained from a human donor in good health (CMV status not recorded). Some clones in this sample may be carry-over from other donors' samples.

The CDR3 amino acid sequence is: CASSYPPGQINEKLFF. The nucleotide sequence is given as TGTGCCAGCAGTTATCCCCCCGGCCAGATTAATGAAAAACTGTTTTTT. In this chain, TRBV6-1 is recombined with TRBJ1-4; the D segment cannot be called with confidence. Trimming removed 5 bases from V and 4 bases from J, leaving 17 bases between the germline ends. CDR3 length: 16 amino acids, cysteine to phenylalanine. The kept DNA is CDR3 alone, 48 bases in frame from the first base. CDR1 and CDR2 (MNHNS, SASEGT) derive from the germline V gene.